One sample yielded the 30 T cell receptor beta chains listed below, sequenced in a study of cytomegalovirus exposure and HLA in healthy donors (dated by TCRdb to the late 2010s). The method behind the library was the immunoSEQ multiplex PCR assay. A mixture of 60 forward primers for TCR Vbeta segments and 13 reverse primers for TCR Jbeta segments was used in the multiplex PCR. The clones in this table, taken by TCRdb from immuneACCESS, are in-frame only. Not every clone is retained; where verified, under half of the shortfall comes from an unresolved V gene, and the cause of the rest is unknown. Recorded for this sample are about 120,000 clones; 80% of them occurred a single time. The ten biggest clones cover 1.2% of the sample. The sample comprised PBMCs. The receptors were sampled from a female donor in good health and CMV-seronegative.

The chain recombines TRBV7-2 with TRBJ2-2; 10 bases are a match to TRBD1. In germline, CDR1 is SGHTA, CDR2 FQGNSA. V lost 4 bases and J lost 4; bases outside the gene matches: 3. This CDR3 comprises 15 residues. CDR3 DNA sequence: TGTGCCAGCAGCTGGACAGGGGGAGGCACCGGGGAGCTGTTTTTT. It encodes CASSWTGGGTGELFF.

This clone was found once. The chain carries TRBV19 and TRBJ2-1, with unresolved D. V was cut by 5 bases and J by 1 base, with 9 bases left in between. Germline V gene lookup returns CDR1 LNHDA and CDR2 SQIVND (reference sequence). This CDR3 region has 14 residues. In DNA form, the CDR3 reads TGTGCCAGTAGTCCGCCAGGTTCCTACAATGAGCAGTTCTTC. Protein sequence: CASSPPGSYNEQFF.

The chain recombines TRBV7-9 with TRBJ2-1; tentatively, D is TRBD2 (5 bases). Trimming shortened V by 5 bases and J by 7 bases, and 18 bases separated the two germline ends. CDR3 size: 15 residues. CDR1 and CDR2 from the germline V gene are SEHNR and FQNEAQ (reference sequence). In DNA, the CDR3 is TGTGCCAGCAGCACGAGGGCGATTTTGGCGAATGAGCAGTTCTTC. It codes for CASSTRAILANEQFF.

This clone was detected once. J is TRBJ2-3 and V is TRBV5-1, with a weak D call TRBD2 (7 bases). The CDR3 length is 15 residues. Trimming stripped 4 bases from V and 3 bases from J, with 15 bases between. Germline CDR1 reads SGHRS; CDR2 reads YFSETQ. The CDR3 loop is CASSQGQRGTDTQYF. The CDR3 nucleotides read TGCGCCAGCAGCCAAGGACAGCGGGGAACAGATACGCAGTATTTT.

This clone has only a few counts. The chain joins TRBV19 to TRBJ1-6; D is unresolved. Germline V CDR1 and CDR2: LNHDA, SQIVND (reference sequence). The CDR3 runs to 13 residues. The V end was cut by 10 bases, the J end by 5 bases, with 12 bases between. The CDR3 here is CATADGNNSPLHF. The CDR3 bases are TGTGCCACCGCGGACGGGAATAATTCACCCCTCCACTTT.

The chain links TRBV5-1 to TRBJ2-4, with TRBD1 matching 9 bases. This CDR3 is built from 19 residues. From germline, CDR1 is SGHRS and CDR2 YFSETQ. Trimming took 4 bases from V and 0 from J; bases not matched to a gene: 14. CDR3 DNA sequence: TGCGCCAGCAGCAAACAGCCGGGACAGGGAAATCTAGCCAAAAACATTCAGTACTTC. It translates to CASSKQPGQGNLAKNIQYF.

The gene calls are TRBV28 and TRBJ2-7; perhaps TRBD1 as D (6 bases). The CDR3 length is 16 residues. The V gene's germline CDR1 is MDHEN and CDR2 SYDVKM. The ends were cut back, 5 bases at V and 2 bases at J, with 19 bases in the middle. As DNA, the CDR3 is TGTGCCAGCAGTACACCGGGACAAAAAGGAGCCTACGAGCAGTACTTC. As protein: CASSTPGQKGAYEQYF.

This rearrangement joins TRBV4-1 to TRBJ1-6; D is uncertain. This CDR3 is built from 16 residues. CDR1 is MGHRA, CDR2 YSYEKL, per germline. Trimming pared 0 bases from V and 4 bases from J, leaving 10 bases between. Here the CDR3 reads CASSQESGQYNSPLHF. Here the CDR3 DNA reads TGCGCCAGCAGCCAAGAAAGCGGCCAGTATAATTCACCCCTCCACTTT.

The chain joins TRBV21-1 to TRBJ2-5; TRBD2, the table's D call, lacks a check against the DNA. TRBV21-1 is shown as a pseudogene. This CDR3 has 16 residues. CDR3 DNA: TGTGCCAGCAGCGCTCAATCCCGGGTCCCTAAAGAGACCCAGTACTTC. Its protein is CASSAQSRVPKETQYF.

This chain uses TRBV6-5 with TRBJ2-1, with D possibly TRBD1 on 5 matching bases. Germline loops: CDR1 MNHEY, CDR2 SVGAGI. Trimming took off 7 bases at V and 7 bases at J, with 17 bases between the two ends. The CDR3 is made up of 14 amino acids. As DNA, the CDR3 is TGTGCCAGCACCAGGGAACAGGCTGCGAATGAGCAGTTCTTC. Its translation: CASTREQAANEQFF.

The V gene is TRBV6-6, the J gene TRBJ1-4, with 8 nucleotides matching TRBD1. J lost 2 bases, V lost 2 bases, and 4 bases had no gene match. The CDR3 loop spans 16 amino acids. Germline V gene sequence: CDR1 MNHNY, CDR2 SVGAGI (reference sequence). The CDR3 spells CASSYPRQGTNEKLFF. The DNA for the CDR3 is TGTGCCAGCAGTTACCCAAGACAGGGGACTAATGAAAAACTGTTTTTT.

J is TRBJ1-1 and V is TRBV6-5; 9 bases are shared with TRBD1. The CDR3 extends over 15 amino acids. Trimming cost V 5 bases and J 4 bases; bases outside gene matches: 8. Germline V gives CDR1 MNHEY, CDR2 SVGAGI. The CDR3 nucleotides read TGTGCCAGCAGTCGGCCGGGACAGGGAGCCACTGAAGCTTTCTTT. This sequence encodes CASSRPGQGATEAFF.

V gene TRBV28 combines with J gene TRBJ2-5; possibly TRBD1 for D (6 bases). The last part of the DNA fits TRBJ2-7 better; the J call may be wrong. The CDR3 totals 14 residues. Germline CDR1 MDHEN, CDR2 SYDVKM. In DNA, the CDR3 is TGTGCCAGCAGTCAACCGGGACATTCTTACGAGCAGTACTTC. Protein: CASSQPGHSYEQYF.

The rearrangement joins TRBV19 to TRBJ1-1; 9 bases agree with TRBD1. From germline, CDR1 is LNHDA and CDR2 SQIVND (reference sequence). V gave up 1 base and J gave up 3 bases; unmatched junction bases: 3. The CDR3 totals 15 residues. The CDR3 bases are TGTGCCAGTAGTATAGGTCGACAGGGGGACACTGAAGCTTTCTTT. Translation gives CASSIGRQGDTEAFF.

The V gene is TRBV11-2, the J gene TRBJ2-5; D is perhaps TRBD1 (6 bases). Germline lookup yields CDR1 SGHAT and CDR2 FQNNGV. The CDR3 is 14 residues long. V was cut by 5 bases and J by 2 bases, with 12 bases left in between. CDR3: CASSRGQRQETQYF. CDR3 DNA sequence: TGTGCCAGCAGCCGAGGACAGCGACAAGAGACCCAGTACTTC.

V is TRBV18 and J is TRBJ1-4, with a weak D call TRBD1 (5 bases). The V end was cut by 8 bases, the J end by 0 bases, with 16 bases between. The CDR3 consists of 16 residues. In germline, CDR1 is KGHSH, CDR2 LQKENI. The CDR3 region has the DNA TGTGCCAGCCGACGCGACAGCTATGCAACTAATGAAAAACTGTTTTTT. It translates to CASRRDSYATNEKLFF. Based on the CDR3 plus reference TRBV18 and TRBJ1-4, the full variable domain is NAGVMQNPRHLVRRRGQEARLRCSPMKGHSHVYWYRQLPEEGLKFMVYLQKENIIDESGMPKERFSAEFPKEGPSILRIQQVVRGDSAAYFCASRRDSYATNEKLFFGSGTQLSVL.

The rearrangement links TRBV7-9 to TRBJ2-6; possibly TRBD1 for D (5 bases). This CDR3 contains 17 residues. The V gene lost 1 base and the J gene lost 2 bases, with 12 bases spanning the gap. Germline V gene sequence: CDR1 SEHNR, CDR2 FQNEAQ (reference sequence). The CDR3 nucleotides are TGTGCCAGCAGCTTAGTAGGGGTGACCACTGGGGCCAACGTCCTGACTTTC. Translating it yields CASSLVGVTTGANVLTF.

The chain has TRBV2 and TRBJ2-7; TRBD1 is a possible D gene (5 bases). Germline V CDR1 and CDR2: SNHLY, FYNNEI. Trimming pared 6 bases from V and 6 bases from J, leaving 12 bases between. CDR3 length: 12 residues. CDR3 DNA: TGTGCCAGCAGGGGGAAGGGGTCCGAGCAGTACTTC. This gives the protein CASRGKGSEQYF.

The CDR3 DNA sequence: TGTGCCAGCAGTGACCTGGACAGGGCTTCACATGGCTACACCTTC. The encoded protein is CASSDLDRASHGYTF. The J gene is TRBJ1-2, the V gene TRBV6-1; 8 bases line up with TRBD1. The CDR3 is 15 amino acids. Germline loops: CDR1 MNHNS, CDR2 SASEGT. V shed 3 bases and J 6 bases; nucleotides not matched to a gene: 9.

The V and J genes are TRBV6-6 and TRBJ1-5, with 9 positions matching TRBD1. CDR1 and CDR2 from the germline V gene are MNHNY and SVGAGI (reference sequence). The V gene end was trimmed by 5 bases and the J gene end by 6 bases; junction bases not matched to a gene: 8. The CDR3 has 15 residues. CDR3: CASSDGTGWAQPQHF. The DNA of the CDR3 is TGTGCCAGCAGTGACGGGACAGGGTGGGCTCAGCCCCAGCATTTT.

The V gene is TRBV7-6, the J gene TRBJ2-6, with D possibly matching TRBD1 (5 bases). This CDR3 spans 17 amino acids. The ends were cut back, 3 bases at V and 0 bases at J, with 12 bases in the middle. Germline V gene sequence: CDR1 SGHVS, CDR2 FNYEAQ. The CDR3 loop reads CASSLRQTPSGANVLTF. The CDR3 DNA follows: TGTGCCAGCAGCTTGAGACAGACACCCTCTGGGGCCAACGTCCTGACTTTC. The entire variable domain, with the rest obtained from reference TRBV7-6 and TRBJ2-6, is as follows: GAGVSQSPRYKVTKRGQDVALRCDPISGHVSLYWYRQALGQGPEFLTYFNYEAQQDKSGLPNDRFSAERPEGSISTLTIQRTEQRDSAMYRCASSLRQTPSGANVLTFGAGSRLTVL.

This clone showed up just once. Here the CDR3 DNA reads TGTGCCAGCAGCGTCACCGGGACAGCCTATGGCTACACCTTC. Its protein is CASSVTGTAYGYTF. The J gene is TRBJ1-2, the V gene TRBV9, with TRBD1 matching over 7 bases. This CDR3 spans 14 amino acids. With V trimmed by 2 bases and J by 4 bases, 5 bases remained unmatched. CDR1 is SGDLS, CDR2 YYNGEE, per germline.

CDR3 bases: TGCGCCAGCAGCTTCGACCCCGGGACAGGGCCTTATGGCTACACCTTC. This encodes CASSFDPGTGPYGYTF. J is TRBJ1-2 and V is TRBV5-1, with 9 nucleotides matching TRBD1. The CDR3 spans 16 residues. Germline loops: CDR1 SGHRS, CDR2 YFSETQ. The J segment lost 5 bases and the V segment lost 2 bases, leaving 10 bases of the junction unmatched.

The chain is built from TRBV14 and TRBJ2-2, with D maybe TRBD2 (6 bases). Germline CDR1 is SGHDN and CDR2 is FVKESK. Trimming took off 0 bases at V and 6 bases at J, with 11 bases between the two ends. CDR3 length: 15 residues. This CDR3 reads CASSQEQWRAGELFF. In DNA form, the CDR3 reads TGTGCCAGCAGCCAAGAACAGTGGAGGGCCGGGGAGCTGTTTTTT.

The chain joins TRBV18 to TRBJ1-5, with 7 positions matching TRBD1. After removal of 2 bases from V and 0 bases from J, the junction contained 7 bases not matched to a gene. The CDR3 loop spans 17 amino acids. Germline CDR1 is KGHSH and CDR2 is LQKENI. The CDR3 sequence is CASSPIGGDYSNQPQHF. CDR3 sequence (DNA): TGTGCCAGCTCACCAATAGGGGGCGATTATAGCAATCAGCCCCAGCATTTT.

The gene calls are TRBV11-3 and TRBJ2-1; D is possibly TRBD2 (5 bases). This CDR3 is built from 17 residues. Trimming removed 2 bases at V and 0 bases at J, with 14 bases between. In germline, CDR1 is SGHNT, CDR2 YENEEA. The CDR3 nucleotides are TGTGCCAGCAGCTTAAGTCGGCTAGGGAGCTCCTACAATGAGCAGTTCTTC. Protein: CASSLSRLGSSYNEQFF.

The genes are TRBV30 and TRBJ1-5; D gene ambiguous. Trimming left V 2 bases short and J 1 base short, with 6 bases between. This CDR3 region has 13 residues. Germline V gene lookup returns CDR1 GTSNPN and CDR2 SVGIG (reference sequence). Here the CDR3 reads CAWSRWSNQPQHF. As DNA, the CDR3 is TGTGCCTGGAGTCGGTGGAGCAATCAGCCCCAGCATTTT. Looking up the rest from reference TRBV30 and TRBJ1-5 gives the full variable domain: SQTIHQWPATLVQPVGSPLSLECTVEGTSNPNLYWYRQAAGRGLQLLFYSVGIGQISSEVPQNLSASRPQDRQFILSSKKLLLSDSGFYLCAWSRWSNQPQHFGDGTRLSIL.

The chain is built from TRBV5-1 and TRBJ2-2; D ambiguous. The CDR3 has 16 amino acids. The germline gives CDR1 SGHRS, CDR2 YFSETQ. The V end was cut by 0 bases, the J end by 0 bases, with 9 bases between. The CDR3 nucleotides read TGCGCCAGCAGCTTGGATTCGTCCGCGAACACCGGGGAGCTGTTTTTT. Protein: CASSLDSSANTGELFF.

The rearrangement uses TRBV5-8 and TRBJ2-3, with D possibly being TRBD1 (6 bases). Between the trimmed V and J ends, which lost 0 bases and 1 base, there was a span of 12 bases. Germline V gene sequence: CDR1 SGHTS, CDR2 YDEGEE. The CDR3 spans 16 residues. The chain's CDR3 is CASSLGRGHRTDTQYF. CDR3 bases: TGTGCCAGCAGCTTGGGACGGGGACACCGCACAGATACGCAGTATTTT.

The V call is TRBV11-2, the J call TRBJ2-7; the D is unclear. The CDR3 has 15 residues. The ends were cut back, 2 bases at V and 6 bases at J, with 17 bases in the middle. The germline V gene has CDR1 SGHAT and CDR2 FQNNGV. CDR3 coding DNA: TGTGCCAGCAGCTTAATGATTCTAGTCGGCCGCGAGCAGTACTTC. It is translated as CASSLMILVGREQYF.